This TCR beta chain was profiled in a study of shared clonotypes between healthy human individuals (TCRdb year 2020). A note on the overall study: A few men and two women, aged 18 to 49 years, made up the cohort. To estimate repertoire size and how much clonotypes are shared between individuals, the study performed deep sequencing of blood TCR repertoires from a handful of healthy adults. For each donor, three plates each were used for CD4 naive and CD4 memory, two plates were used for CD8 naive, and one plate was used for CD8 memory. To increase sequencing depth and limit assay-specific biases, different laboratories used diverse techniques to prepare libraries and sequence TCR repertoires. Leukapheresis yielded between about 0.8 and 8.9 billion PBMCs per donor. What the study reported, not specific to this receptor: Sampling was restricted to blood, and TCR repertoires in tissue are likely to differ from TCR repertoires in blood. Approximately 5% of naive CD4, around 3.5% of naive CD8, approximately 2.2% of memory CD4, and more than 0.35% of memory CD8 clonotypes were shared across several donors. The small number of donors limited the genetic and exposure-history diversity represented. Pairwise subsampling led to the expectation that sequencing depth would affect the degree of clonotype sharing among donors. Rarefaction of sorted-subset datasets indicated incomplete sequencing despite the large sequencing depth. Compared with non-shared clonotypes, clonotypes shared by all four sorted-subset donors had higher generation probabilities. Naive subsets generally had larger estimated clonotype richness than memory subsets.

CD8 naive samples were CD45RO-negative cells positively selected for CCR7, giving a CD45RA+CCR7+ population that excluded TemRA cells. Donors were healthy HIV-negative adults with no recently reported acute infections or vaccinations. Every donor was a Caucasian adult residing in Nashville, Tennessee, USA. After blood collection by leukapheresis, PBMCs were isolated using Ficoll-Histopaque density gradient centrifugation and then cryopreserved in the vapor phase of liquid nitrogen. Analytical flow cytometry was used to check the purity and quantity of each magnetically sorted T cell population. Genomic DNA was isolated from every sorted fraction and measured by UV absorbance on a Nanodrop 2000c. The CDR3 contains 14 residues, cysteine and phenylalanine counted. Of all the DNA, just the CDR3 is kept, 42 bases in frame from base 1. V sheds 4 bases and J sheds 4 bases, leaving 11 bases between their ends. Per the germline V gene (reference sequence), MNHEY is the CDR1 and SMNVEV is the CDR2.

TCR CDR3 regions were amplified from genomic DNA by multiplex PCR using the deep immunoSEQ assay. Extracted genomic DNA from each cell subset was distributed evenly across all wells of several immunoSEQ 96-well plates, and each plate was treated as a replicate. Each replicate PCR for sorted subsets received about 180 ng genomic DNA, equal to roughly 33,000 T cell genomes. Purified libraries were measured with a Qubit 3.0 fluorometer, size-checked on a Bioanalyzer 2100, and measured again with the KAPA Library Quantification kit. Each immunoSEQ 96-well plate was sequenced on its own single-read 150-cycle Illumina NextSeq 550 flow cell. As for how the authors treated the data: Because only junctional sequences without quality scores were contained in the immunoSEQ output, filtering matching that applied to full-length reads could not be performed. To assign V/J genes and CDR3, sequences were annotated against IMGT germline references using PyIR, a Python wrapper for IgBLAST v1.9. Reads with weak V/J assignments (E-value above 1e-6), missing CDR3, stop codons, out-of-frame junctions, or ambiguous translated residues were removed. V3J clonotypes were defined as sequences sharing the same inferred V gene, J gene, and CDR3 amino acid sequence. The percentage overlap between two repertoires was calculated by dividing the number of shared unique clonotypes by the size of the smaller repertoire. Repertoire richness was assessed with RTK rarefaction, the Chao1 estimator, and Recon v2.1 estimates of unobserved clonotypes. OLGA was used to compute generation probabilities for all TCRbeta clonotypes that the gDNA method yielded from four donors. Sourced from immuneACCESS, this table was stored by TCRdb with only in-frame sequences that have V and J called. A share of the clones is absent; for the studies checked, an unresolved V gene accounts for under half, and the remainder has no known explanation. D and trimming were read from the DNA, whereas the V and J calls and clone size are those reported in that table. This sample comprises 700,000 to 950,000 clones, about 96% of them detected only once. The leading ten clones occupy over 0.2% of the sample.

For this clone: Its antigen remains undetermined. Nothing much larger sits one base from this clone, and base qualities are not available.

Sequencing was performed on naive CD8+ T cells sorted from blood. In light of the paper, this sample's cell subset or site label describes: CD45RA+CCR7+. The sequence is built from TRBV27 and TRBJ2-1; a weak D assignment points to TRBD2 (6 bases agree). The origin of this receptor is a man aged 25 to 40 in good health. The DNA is TGTGCCAGCAGTTCCGGCGGGATTTACAATGAGCAGTTCTTC. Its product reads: CASSSGGIYNEQFF.